The source of this T cell receptor (beta chain) is a study of cytomegalovirus exposure and HLA in healthy donors. Findings of the study overall: A missense DCLRE1C variant was associated with V- and J-gene trimming of TCR beta chains in a later analysis, and an independent cohort replicated the association. Researchers catalogued roughly 170 TCR beta chains as cytomegalovirus-associated.

Concerning this clone: Its antigen remains unidentified.

The CDR3 is made up of 15 amino acids. Per the germline V gene, CDR1 is SGDLS and CDR2 is YYNGEE. The ends were cut back, 4 bases at V and 0 bases at J, with 13 bases in the middle. Researchers ran the PCR with 60 Vbeta and 13 Jbeta primers. Only in-frame clones appear in the TCRdb table, and some are missing; sequencing was by immunoSEQ multiplex PCR. Of some 97,000 clones listed, around 75% are singletons. This clonotype was sampled from a woman aged 18-29 years in good health and CMV-seropositive. The sample was PBMCs. V is TRBV9 and J is TRBJ1-1, with a weak D call TRBD1 (6 bases). For the CDR3, the DNA is TGTGCCAGCAGCCCCATGCAGGGGATGAACACTGAAGCTTTCTTT. This translates into CASSPMQGMNTEAFF.